This T cell receptor (beta chain) was sequenced for a study of T cell clonality in common variable immunodeficiency. Study-wide results and caveats: In common variable immunodeficiency, TCR beta chains reportedly carried fewer deletions and N-nucleotide insertions.

Equal genomic DNA amounts from CVID and control samples were sequenced. Produced via immunoSEQ multiplex PCR; TCRdb's table is partial and in-frame only. This sample shows some 17,000 clones and no singletons; roughly 15% rests with the ten largest. CVID subjects were neither ill nor on immunomodulatory or immunosuppressive medication at sampling. CDR1 is LNHDA and CDR2 is SQIVND in the germline V gene (reference sequence). CDR3 size: 16 residues. With 5 bases clipped from V and 3 bases from J, the junction kept 5 bases outside the gene matches. Remarks on this clone: Antigen specificity is unknown. The read finishes 3 residues shy of the CDR3 end, and the germline J gene is used to complete it.

Input material: peripheral blood mononuclear cells. The chain has TRBV19 and TRBJ2-2; TRBD2 matches at 11 bases. The TCR comes from a human donor with common variable immunodeficiency. The CDR3 DNA, read in part, is TGTGCCAGTAGTGCGAGACTAGCGGGATACACCGGGGAG. Translating it yields CASSARLAGYTGE. The entire CDR3 protein reads CASSARLAGYTGELFF.